The clone carrying this T cell receptor (beta chain) was counted between two and nine times. In germline, CDR1 is SGHRS, CDR2 YFSETQ. CDR3 length equals 12 residues. Trimming removed 3 bases from V and 9 bases from J, with 10 bases in between. This sample was taken from a study of naive and memory T cell subsets. Amplification of ligated cDNA took four PCR rounds with SP2 and nested alpha and beta constant primers. Alpha and beta constant region primers primed reverse transcription for blood and skin samples. TCRdb re-called the 5' RACE reads through MiXCR, storing one row per CDR3 protein. The sample has around 56,000 distinct CDR3 sequences, around 7.3% seen once. A UMI-containing oligonucleotide was joined by 3' ligation to the TCR cDNA template. RNA was extracted from more than 2 ml of whole blood of healthy adults. Input was about 1 to 1,100 ng of DNase-treated total RNA without cell sorting.

The chain employs TRBV5-1 and TRBJ1-5; D ambiguous. The receptor's source is a female donor in good health. CDR3 nucleotide sequence: TGCGCCAGCAGCTCGGAAAAGGGGCCCCAGCATTTT. Encoded protein: CASSSEKGPQHF.